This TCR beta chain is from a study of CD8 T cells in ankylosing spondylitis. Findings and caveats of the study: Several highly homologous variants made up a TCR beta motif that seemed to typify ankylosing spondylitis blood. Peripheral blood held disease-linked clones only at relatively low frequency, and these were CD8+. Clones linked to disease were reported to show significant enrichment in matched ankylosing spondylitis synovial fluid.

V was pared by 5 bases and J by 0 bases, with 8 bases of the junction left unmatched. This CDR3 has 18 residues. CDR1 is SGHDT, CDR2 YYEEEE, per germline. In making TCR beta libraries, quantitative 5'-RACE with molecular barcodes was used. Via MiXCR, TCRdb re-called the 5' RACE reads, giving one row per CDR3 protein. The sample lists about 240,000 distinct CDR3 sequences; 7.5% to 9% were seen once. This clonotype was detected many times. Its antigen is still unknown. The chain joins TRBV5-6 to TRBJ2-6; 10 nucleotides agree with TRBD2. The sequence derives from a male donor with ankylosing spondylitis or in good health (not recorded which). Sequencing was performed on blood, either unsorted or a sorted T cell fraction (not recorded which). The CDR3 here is CASRSLAGVGSGANVLTF. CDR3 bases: TGTGCCAGCAGATCTCTAGCGGGGGTCGGCTCTGGGGCCAACGTCCTGACTTTC.